A single sample gave rise to the 4 T cell receptor beta chains below, sequenced in a study of breast tumors, draining lymph nodes, adjacent tissues. The lymph nodes were axillary draining lymph nodes from breast cancer patients. TCRdb itself ran the multiplex PCR reads through MiXCR, one entry per CDR3 protein. This sample has 200,000 to 300,000 distinct CDR3 sequences, with around 31% found just once. Input material: axillary lymph node tissue. These receptors were collected from a female donor with breast cancer. Some clones in this sample may be carry-over from other donors' samples.

This clonotype was counted ten times or more. The chain joins TRBV7-2 to TRBJ2-7; no reliable D call. The germline V gene encodes CDR1 SGHTA and CDR2 FQGNSA. The V and J ends lost 1 base and 4 bases respectively, with 8 bases between them. This CDR3 has 13 residues. CDR3 in DNA: TGTGCCAGCAGCTTAGTACGCCTGTACGAGCAGTACTTC. This encodes CASSLVRLYEQYF.

This clonotype has ten or more counts. The chain couples TRBV5-1 to TRBJ2-5, with 9 bases identical to TRBD1. The CDR3 spans 14 residues. V lost 7 bases, J lost 3 bases, and 7 bases stayed unmatched. Germline V CDR1 and CDR2: SGHRS, YFSETQ. CDR3 DNA: TGCGCCAGCTCGACAGGGGGTGGAGAAGAGACCCAGTACTTC. It codes for CASSTGGGEETQYF.

There are a few counts of this clonotype. A read error may explain this, as a much larger clone is one base away. In DNA form, the CDR3 reads TGTGCCAGCAGCTTGGCAGGGGCCGGAACAGATACGCAGTATTTT. Encoded protein: CASSLAGAGTDTQYF. This chain joins TRBV5-6 and TRBJ2-3; the D gene is possibly TRBD1 (6 bases). V was shortened by 0 bases and J by 3 bases, with 11 bases between the two germline ends. This CDR3 is 15 amino acids long. Germline assignment: CDR1 SGHDT and CDR2 YYEEEE.

This clonotype occurred many times. V usage is TRBV4-1 and J usage is TRBJ2-5; D is perhaps TRBD2 (6 bases). The germline gives CDR1 MGHRA, CDR2 YSYEKL. With 2 bases removed from V and 5 bases from J, the gap between germline ends came to 9 bases. This CDR3 contains 13 residues. CDR3 sequence: CASSQMEGETQYF. The CDR3 region has the DNA TGCGCCAGCAGCCAAATGGAGGGGGAGACCCAGTACTTC.